This T cell receptor (beta chain) was sequenced for a study of cytomegalovirus exposure and HLA in healthy donors. This clone was observed once. PCR primers comprised 60 Vbeta and 13 Jbeta primers. Measured with immunoSEQ multiplex PCR; TCRdb has only the in-frame clones, and not every one. The table has over 95,000 clones, around 70% seen once. Deletions cut 0 bases from V and 2 bases from J, with 4 bases between. The CDR3 spans 13 residues. Germline V gene data show CDR1 as MNHNS and CDR2 as SASEGT. The clonotype was recovered from a woman in her thirties or forties in good health and CMV-seropositive. J is TRBJ2-5 and V is TRBV6-1; D is ambiguous. The specimen was PBMCs. This CDR3 reads CASSEAPQETQYF. CDR3 DNA: TGTGCCAGCAGTGAAGCCCCGCAAGAGACCCAGTACTTC.